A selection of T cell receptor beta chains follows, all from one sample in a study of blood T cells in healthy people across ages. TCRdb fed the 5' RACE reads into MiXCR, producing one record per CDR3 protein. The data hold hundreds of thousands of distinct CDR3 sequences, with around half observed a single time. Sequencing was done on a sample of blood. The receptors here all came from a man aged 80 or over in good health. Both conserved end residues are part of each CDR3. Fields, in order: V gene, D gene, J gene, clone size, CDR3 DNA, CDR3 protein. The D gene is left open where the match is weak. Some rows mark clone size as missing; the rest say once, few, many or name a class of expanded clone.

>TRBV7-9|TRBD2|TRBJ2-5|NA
TGTGCCAGCAGCTACCTCAGAGTAGCGGGGGCCCAAGAGACCCAGTACTTC
CASSYLRVAGAQETQYF
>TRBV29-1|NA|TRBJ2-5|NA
TGCAGCGTTGAAGATCTTACTGGGGGAGAGACCCAGTACTTC
CSVEDLTGGETQYF
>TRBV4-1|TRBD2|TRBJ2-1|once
TGCGCCAGCAGCCAAGACAAGGCAGGACTAGGAGGGAATGAGCAGTTATTC
CASSQDKAGLGGNEQLF
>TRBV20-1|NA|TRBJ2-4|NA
TGCAGTGCTAGGGACGGGCGCGTTGTTGACATTCAGTACTTC
CSARDGRVVDIQYF
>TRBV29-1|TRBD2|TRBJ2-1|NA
TGCAGCGTTGTCGGGTTGCGGGAGATCCAAGAGACCCAGTTCTTC
CSVVGLREIQETQFF
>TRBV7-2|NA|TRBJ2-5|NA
TGTGCCTGCAGCTCTAGTGGGTCAAAAGAGACCCAGTACTTC
CACSSSGSKETQYF
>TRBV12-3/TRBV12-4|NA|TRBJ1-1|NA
TGTGCCAGCAGCACGCGACCAAGAGAAGCTTTCTTT
CASSTRPREAFF
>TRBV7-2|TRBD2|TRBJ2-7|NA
TGTGCCAGCAGCTTCCCAAGGAGGACTAGCGGGCCAACCTACGAGCAGTACTTC
CASSFPRRTSGPTYEQYF
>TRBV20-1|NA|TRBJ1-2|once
TGCAGTGCTAGAGGTTGGGGAGACTATGGCTACATCTTC
CSARGWGDYGYIF
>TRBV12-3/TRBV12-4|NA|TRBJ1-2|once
TGTGCCAGCACCTCGGCACCCCAAGGTTATGGCTACACCTTC
CASTSAPQGYGYTF
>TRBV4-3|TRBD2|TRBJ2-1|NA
TGCGCCAGCAGCCACGGACTAGCGGGAATGGATGAGCAGTTCTTC
CASSHGLAGMDEQFF
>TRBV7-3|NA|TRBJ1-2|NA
TGTGCCAGCAGCCCCGGAGGTGGGGTTAACTATGGCTACACCTTC
CASSPGGGVNYGYTF
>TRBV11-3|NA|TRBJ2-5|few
TGTGCCAGCAGCTTAGCGGTCAGAAAGGGGACCCAGTACTTC
CASSLAVRKGTQYF
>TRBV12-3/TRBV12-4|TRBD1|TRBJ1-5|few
TGTGCCAGCAGTGGGACAGGGACGGGTCAGCCCCAGCATTTT
CASSGTGTGQPQHF
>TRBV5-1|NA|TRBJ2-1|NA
TGCGCCAGCAGCTTGTTGTCTAGGAACAATGAGCAGTTCTTC
CASSLLSRNNEQFF
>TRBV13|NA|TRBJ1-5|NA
TGTGCCAGCAGCCTCGGGACGGGCACCTGCAATCAGCCCCAGCATTTT
CASSLGTGTCNQPQHF
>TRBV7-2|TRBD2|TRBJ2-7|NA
TGTGCCAGCAGCTTAAAACTAGCGGGAGTCAACGAGCAGTACTTC
CASSLKLAGVNEQYF
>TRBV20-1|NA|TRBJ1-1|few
TGCAGTGCTAGTCCCAGGGGCGCATGGGGCACTGAAGCTTTCTTT
CSASPRGAWGTEAFF
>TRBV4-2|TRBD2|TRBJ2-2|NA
TGTGCCAGCAGCCATATACTAGCGACACCTAACACCGGGGAGCTGTTTTTT
CASSHILATPNTGELFF
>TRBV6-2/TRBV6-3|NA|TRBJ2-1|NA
TGTGCCAGCAGTTACTCTCGAGGTATCTATGAGCAGTTCTTC
CASSYSRGIYEQFF
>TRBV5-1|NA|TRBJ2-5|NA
TGCGCCAGCAGCTCCCCAGGGAGGCAAGAGACCCAGTACTTC
CASSSPGRQETQYF
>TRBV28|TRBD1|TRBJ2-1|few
TGTGCCAGCAGTTGGGACAGGGGAGACCATGAGCAGTTCTTC
CASSWDRGDHEQFF
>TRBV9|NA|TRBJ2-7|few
TGTGCCAGCAGCGTAGGGGGTAACTACAATGAGCAGTACTTC
CASSVGGNYNEQYF
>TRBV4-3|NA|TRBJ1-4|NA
TGCGCCAGCAGTCGGATGGGGCAGCCAGAGCGACTGTTTTTT
CASSRMGQPERLFF
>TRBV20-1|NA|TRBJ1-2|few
TGCAGTGCTAGTAGCCCAAACTATGGCTACACCTTC
CSASSPNYGYTF
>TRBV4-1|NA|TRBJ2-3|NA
TGCGCCAGCAGCCAAGAGGGGGCGGCTAGGAGCACAGATACGCAGTATTTT
CASSQEGAARSTDTQYF
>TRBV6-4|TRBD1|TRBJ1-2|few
TGTGCCAGCAGTGACTCGGACAGGGGGAGCTATGGCTACACCTTC
CASSDSDRGSYGYTF
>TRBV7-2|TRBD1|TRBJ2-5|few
TGTGCCAGCAGCCTCGGGACAGGGGATGGACCCCAAGAGACCCAGTACTTC
CASSLGTGDGPQETQYF